Listed here is a single T cell receptor (beta chain). This record belongs to a study of T cell changes during pregnancy in multiple sclerosis. The V end was cut by 0 bases, the J end by 6 bases, with 9 bases between. CDR3 length: 13 residues. Germline V gives CDR1 SGHTA, CDR2 FQGNSA. The table came from immunoSEQ multiplex PCR; TCRdb's copy has only in-frame clones and leaves some out. In the table there are approximately 53,000 clones, 85% to 95% of which are singletons. The starting material was CD4+ T cells from peripheral blood mononuclear cells, obtained before pregnancy. The TCR was taken from a female donor with multiple sclerosis, enrolled in a pregnancy study. This sequence joins TRBV7-2 and TRBJ2-7; a possible D gene is TRBD1 (6 bases). The CDR3 reads CASSLAGAREQYF. In DNA, the CDR3 is TGTGCCAGCAGCTTAGCGGGGGCTCGCGAGCAGTACTTC.